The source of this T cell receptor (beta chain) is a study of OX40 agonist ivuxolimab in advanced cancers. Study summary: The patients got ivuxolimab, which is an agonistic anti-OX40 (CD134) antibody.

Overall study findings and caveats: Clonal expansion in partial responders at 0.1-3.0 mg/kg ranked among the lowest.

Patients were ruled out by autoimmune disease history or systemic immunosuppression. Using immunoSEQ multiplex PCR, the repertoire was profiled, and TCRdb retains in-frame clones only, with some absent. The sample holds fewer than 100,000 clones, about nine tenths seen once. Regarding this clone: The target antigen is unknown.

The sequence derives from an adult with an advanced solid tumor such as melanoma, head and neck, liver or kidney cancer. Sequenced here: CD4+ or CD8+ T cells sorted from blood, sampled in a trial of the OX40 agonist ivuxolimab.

CDR3 residues: CASSERFSTPSYGYTF. CDR3 nucleotides: TGTGCCAGCAGTGAAAGGTTCTCTACTCCTTCCTATGGCTACACCTTC. V is TRBV2 and J is TRBJ1-2; D is unclear. The V and J ends lost 2 bases and 4 bases respectively, with 17 bases between them. Germline CDR1 and CDR2: SNHLY and FYNNEI. The CDR3 totals 16 residues. Based on the CDR3 plus reference TRBV2 and TRBJ1-2, the full variable domain is EPEVTQTPSHQVTQMGQEVILRCVPISNHLYFYWYRQILGQKVEFLVSFYNNEISEKSEIFDDQFSVERPDGSNFTLKIRSTKLEDSAMYFCASSERFSTPSYGYTFGSGTRLTVV.